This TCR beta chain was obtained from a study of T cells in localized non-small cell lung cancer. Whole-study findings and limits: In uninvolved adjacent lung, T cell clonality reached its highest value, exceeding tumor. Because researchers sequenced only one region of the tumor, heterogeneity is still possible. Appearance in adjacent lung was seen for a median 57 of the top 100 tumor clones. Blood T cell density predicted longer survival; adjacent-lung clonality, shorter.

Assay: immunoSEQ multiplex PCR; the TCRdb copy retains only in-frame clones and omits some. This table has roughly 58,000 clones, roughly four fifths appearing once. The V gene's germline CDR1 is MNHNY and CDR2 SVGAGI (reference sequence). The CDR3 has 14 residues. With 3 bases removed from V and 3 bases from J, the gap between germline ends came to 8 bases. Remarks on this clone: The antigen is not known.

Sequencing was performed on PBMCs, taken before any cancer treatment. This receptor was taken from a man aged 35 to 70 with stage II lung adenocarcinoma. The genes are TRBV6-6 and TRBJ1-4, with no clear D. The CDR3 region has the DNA TGTGCCAGCAGTTATGTGGGTCCTAATGAAAAACTGTTTTTT. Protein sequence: CASSYVGPNEKLFF.